A single sample gave rise to the 14 T cell receptor beta chains below, sequenced in a study of cytomegalovirus exposure and HLA in healthy donors. Vbeta (60) and Jbeta (13) primers were used in the PCR. Only in-frame clones appear in the TCRdb table, and some are missing; sequencing was by immunoSEQ multiplex PCR. The sample includes a few hundred thousand clones, about 90% seen only once; the top ten take about 1.7%. The material sequenced was PBMCs. These receptors all come from a girl aged 2 to 10 in good health and CMV-seronegative.

The CDR3 loop is CASSPPGLGYTF. CDR3 bases: TGTGCCAGCAGCCCCCCGGGGTTAGGCTACACCTTC. V gene TRBV7-2 combines with J gene TRBJ1-2; D ambiguous. In germline, CDR1 is SGHTA, CDR2 FQGNSA. The V end lost 5 bases, the J end lost 8 bases, and 12 bases lay between the germline ends. This CDR3 contains 12 residues.

Turning to this clone: Its ends do not fully match the called genes, so a read error is possible. The chain has TRBV11-2 and TRBJ2-3, with 7 bases aligning to TRBD2. The CDR3 sequence is 17 residues long. Germline CDR1 and CDR2: SGHAT and FQNNGV. The CDR3 DNA is TGTGCCAGCAGGTTAGGTGTGGCCGGGACTAATACAGATACGCAGTATTTT. Amino acids: CASRLGVAGTNTDTQYF.

The chain is built from TRBV27 and TRBJ2-1; D is perhaps TRBD2 (6 bases). V gave up 2 bases and J gave up 4 bases, with 12 bases separating them. The CDR3 runs to 15 residues. Germline values: CDR1 MNHEY, CDR2 SMNVEV (reference sequence). This CDR3 reads CASSLGWDSYNEQFF. The DNA of the CDR3 is TGTGCCAGCAGTTTAGGGTGGGACTCTTACAATGAGCAGTTCTTC.

This chain links TRBV6-1 with TRBJ2-1; TRBD2 matches at 7 bases. Germline CDR1 reads MNHNS; CDR2 reads SASEGT. The CDR3 sequence is 15 residues long. Unmatched junction bases numbered 3, after V lost 4 bases and J lost 0 bases. In DNA, the CDR3 is TGTGCCAGCAGTGGCCTAGCGGCCTCCTACAATGAGCAGTTCTTC. This sequence encodes CASSGLAASYNEQFF.

Regarding this clone: The junction shows a germline mismatch at one end, possibly a read error. The chain recombines TRBV2 with TRBJ1-2; the match to TRBD1 covers 9 bases. The CDR3 loop spans 13 amino acids. Germline CDR1 is SNHLY and CDR2 is FYNNEI. The CDR3 DNA reads as TGTGCCAGCAGTGAGTGGACAGGGGATGGCTGCACCTTC. This sequence encodes CASSEWTGDGCTF.

The chain joins TRBV30 to TRBJ2-7; maybe TRBD2 (6 bases). The CDR3 totals 13 residues. With 3 bases removed from V and 1 base from J, the gap between germline ends came to 10 bases. Germline CDR1 GTSNPN, CDR2 SVGIG (reference sequence). The CDR3 region has the DNA TGTGCCTGGAGCTATGGAGGGTCCTACGAGCAGTACTTC. Translating gives CAWSYGGSYEQYF.

This clone was recorded once. The V call is TRBV6-5, the J call TRBJ2-1; perhaps TRBD1 as D (6 bases). Trimming took 6 bases from V and 6 from J, leaving 12 bases between them. This CDR3 region has 13 residues. Germline lookup yields CDR1 MNHEY and CDR2 SVGAGI. The CDR3 DNA is TGTGCCAGCAGGCGAACAGGGTTCAATGAGCAGTTCTTC. This translates into CASRRTGFNEQFF.

The V gene is TRBV13, the J gene TRBJ2-2; D call uncertain. Trimming left V 2 bases short and J 7 bases short, with 5 bases between. The CDR3 sequence is 12 residues long. Germline V CDR1 and CDR2: PRHDT, FYEKMQ (reference sequence). The CDR3 sequence is CASSLLNGELFF. As DNA, the CDR3 is TGTGCCAGCAGCTTATTAAACGGGGAGCTGTTTTTT.

The sample holds a few counts of this clone. This chain uses TRBV27 with TRBJ2-3; 11 nucleotides line up with TRBD2. The J segment lost 2 bases and the V segment lost 5 bases, leaving 6 bases of the junction unmatched. The CDR3 is made up of 16 amino acids. From germline, CDR1 is MNHEY and CDR2 SMNVEV (reference sequence). CDR3 amino acids: CASSPTSGSHTDTQYF. The CDR3, as DNA: TGTGCCAGCAGTCCCACTAGCGGGAGCCACACAGATACGCAGTATTTT.

The chain recombines TRBV5-6 with TRBJ2-4, with D perhaps matching TRBD2 (7 bases). The germline V and J ends were trimmed by 0 bases and 8 bases, with 9 bases remaining between them. Looked up from germline, CDR1 is SGHDT and CDR2 is YYEEEE. The CDR3 spans 13 residues. CDR3 sequence reads: CASSLGGGHIQYF. DNA for the CDR3: TGTGCCAGCAGCTTGGGGGGGGGCCACATTCAGTACTTC.

This chain links TRBV18 with TRBJ2-2, with TRBD2 matching 10 bases. With 3 bases clipped from V and 0 bases from J, the junction kept 7 bases outside the gene matches. In germline, CDR1 is KGHSH, CDR2 LQKENI. The CDR3 extends over 18 amino acids. In DNA form, the CDR3 reads TGTGCCAGCTCACCTGTCCCTAGCGGGGGAGCGAACACCGGGGAGCTGTTTTTT. This gives the protein CASSPVPSGGANTGELFF.

The chain links TRBV6-1 to TRBJ2-7, with 7 bases fitting TRBD1. Looked up from germline, CDR1 is MNHNS and CDR2 is SASEGT. V was clipped by 7 bases and J by 0 bases; unmatched bases: 9. The CDR3 runs to 15 residues. The CDR3 region has the DNA TGTGCCAGCACCCTTGCGAGGGACAGCTCCTACGAGCAGTACTTC. It yields the protein CASTLARDSSYEQYF.

The V call is TRBV15, the J call TRBJ1-2; 9 nucleotides agree with TRBD1. Germline CDR1 reads LNHNV; CDR2 reads YYDKDF (reference sequence). The CDR3 is 14 residues long. Trimming cost V 5 bases and J 6 bases; bases outside gene matches: 7. The CDR3 sequence: CATSLRQGENGYTF. The CDR3 region has the DNA TGTGCCACCAGCTTACGACAGGGGGAGAATGGCTACACCTTC.

As concerns this clone: One end of the junction does not line up with germline, which may come from a read error. The chain links TRBV5-1 to TRBJ1-2; 9 nucleotides line up with TRBD1. Per germline, CDR1 SGHRS and CDR2 YFSETQ. This CDR3 comprises 13 residues. CDR3 loop: CASSLGQGDGYAF. Written as DNA, the CDR3 is TGCGCCAGCAGCTTGGGACAGGGGGATGGCTACGCCTTC.